One and the same sample provided the 6 T cell receptor beta chains below, sequenced in a study of T cell responses to AZD1222 COVID-19 vaccine. Sequenced by immunoSEQ multiplex PCR; TCRdb stores in-frame clones only, minus some. The repertoire has some 120,000 clones, 92% of them found once; the top ten carry 1.6%. The source material was peripheral blood, sampled 28 days after the second AZD1222 dose. The source of these receptors is an adult who received the AZD1222 COVID-19 vaccine.

The chain uses TRBV15 and TRBJ1-4; D ambiguous. Germline V gene sequence: CDR1 LNHNV, CDR2 YYDKDF (reference sequence). The CDR3 is 13 residues long. V was clipped by 4 bases and J by 4 bases, with 7 bases between them. The CDR3 nucleotides are TGTGCCACCAGCACGGGAAATAATGAAAAACTGTTTTTT. Protein: CATSTGNNEKLFF. Looking up the rest from reference TRBV15 and TRBJ1-4 gives the full variable domain: DAMVIQNPRYQVTQFGKPVTLSCSQTLNHNVMYWYQQKSSQAPKLLFHYYDKDFNNEADTPDNFQSRRPNTSFCFLDIRSPGLGDTAMYLCATSTGNNEKLFFGSGTQLSVL.

The rearrangement links TRBV6-5 to TRBJ1-6, with D maybe TRBD1 (5 bases). Between the trimmed V and J ends, which lost 10 bases and 10 bases, there was a span of 20 bases. Germline CDR1 reads MNHEY; CDR2 reads SVGAGI. The CDR3 consists of 14 residues. The DNA for the CDR3 is TGTGCCACTGTTTCAGGGAGGGTAGGATCACCCCTCCACTTT. Translated, it gives CATVSGRVGSPLHF.

The CDR3 here is CASSIEVTNTEAFF. Here the CDR3 DNA reads TGTGCCAGTAGTATAGAAGTGACGAACACTGAAGCTTTCTTT. J is TRBJ1-1 and V is TRBV19; D gene ambiguous. The germline V and J ends were trimmed by 0 bases and 1 base, with 6 bases remaining between them. From germline, CDR1 is LNHDA and CDR2 SQIVND (reference sequence). The CDR3 contains 14 residues.

In its sample, this clone was seen once. V is TRBV28 and J is TRBJ2-7; tentative D call: TRBD2 (6 bases). V was shortened by 7 bases and J by 2 bases, with 9 bases between the two germline ends. The germline V gene encodes CDR1 MDHEN and CDR2 SYDVKM. This CDR3 contains 12 residues. The CDR3 nucleotides are TGTGCCAGCACTGGGAGGCCCTACGAGCAGTACTTC. The encoded protein is CASTGRPYEQYF.

This clone was seen just once. The rearrangement uses TRBV28 and TRBJ1-4; 9 bases line up with TRBD1. The germline gives CDR1 MDHEN, CDR2 SYDVKM. This CDR3 region has 14 residues. The junction had 6 bases not matched to a gene; V was cut back by 6 bases and J by 7 bases. The CDR3 DNA follows: TGTGCCAGCAGCGGACAGGGGTTTCGTGAAAAACTGTTTTTT. It translates to CASSGQGFREKLFF.

This clone has just one count. This rearrangement joins TRBV11-2 to TRBJ2-5; 9 nucleotides match TRBD2. The CDR3 runs 14 residues. Germline CDR1 SGHAT, CDR2 FQNNGV. V lost 2 bases to trimming and J lost 5 bases; unmatched junction nucleotides: 3. This chain's CDR3 is CASSLRRGGETQYF. DNA for the CDR3: TGTGCCAGCAGCTTAAGGCGGGGGGGTGAGACCCAGTACTTC.